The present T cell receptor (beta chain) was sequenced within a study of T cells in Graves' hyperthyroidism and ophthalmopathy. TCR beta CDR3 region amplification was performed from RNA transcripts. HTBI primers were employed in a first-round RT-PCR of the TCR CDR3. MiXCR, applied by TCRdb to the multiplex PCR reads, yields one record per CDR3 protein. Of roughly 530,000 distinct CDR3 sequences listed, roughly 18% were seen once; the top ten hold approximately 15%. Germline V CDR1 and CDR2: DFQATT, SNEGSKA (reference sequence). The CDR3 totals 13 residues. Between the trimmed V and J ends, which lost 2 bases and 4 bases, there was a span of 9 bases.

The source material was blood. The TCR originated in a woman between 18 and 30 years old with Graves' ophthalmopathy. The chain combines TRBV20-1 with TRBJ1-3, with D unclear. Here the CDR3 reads CSARPRRGNTIYF. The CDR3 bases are TGCAGTGCTAGACCTCGGAGGGGAAACACCATATATTTT.